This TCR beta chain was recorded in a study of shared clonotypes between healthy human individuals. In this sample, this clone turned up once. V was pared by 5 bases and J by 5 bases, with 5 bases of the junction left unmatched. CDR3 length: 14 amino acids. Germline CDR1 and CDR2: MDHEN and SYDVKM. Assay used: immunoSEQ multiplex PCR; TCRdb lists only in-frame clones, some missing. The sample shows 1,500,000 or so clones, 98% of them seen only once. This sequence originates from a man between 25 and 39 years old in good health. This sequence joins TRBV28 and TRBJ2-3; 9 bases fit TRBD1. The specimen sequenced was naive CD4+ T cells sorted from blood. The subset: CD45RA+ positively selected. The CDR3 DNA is TGTGCCAGCAGTCTACAGGGGGCGAAAGATACGCAGTATTTT. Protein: CASSLQGAKDTQYF.